Shown below are 2 T cell receptor beta chains from a single sample sequenced in a study of technical replicates of blood from a few donors. Clones were read by immunoSEQ multiplex PCR, and TCRdb kept only the in-frame ones, dropping some. The sample shows almost 65,000 clones, around 88% of them seen only once. Source material: PBMCs. The receptors come from a human donor in good health. Some clones in this sample may be carry-over from other donors' samples.

The rearrangement links TRBV7-7 to TRBJ2-5; 7 nucleotides match TRBD2. This CDR3 is 15 amino acids long. From germline, CDR1 is SSHAT and CDR2 FNYEAQ (reference sequence). V gave up 5 bases and J gave up 2 bases; unmatched junction bases: 8. The CDR3 DNA reads as TGTGCCAGCAGCCCCTCGGGCGGGGGTCAAGAGACCCAGTACTTC. Residues: CASSPSGGGQETQYF.

This sequence joins TRBV6-1 and TRBJ1-1, with 9 bases identical to TRBD1. Germline CDR1 reads MNHNS; CDR2 reads SASEGT. This CDR3 region has 14 residues. The trim removed 6 bases at V and 5 bases at J, leaving 7 bases unmatched. The CDR3 region is CASRSQGAGTEAFF. The CDR3 DNA reads TGTGCCAGCAGATCACAGGGGGCAGGAACTGAAGCTTTCTTT.